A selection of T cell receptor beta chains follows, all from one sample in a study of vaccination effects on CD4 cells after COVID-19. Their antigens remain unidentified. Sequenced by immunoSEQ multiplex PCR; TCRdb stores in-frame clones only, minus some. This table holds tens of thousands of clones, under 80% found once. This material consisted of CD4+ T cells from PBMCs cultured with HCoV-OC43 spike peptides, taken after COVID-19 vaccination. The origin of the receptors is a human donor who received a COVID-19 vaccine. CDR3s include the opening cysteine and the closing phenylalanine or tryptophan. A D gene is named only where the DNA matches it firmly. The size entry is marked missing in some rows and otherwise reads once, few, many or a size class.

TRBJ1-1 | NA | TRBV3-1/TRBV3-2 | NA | CASSLGGVGEAFF | TGTGCCAGCAGCTTAGGGGGGGTTGGTGAAGCTTTCTTT
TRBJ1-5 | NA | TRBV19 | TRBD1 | CASSASGQGMWSNQPQHF | TGTGCCAGTAGTGCCTCGGGACAGGGGATGTGGAGCAATCAGCCCCAGCATTTT
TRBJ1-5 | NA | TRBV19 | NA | CASSMWGTNQPQHF | TGTGCCAGTAGTATGTGGGGTACCAATCAGCCCCAGCATTTT
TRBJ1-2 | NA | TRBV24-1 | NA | CATTGGGCTF | TGTGCCACCACTGGAGGGGGTTGCACCTTC
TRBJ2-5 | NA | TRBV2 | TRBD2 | CASAGETGETQYF | TGTGCCAGCGCGGGGGAAACTGGGGAGACCCAGTACTTC
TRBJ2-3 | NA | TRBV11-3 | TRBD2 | CASSLAGGPTDTQYF | TGTGCCAGCAGCTTGGCGGGGGGGCCGACAGATACGCAGTATTTT
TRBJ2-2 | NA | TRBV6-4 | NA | CASSDRGENGELFF | TGTGCCAGCAGTGACAGGGGAGAAAACGGGGAGCTGTTTTTT
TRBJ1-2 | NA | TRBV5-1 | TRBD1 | CASSLVGQGANYGYTF | TGCGCCAGCAGCTTGGTGGGACAGGGGGCGAACTATGGCTACACCTTC
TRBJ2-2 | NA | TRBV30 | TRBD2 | CAWSRGGTGELFF | TGTGCCTGGTCACGGGGGGGGACCGGGGAGCTGTTTTTT
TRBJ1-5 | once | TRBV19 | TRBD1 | CASSIGDRGSNQPQHF | TGTGCCAGTAGTATAGGGGACAGGGGGAGCAATCAGCCCCAGCATTTT
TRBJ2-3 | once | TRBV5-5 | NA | CASDRDGGEDTQYF | TGTGCCAGCGATAGGGACGGGGGCGAGGATACGCAGTATTTT
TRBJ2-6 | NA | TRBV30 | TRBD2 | CAWRAGGSWAGANVLTF | TGTGCCTGGAGAGCGGGGGGCTCATGGGCTGGGGCCAACGTCCTGACTTTC
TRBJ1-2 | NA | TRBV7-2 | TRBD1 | CASSPDRDYGYTF | TGTGCCAGCAGCCCAGACAGGGACTATGGCTACACCTTC
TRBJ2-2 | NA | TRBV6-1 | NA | CASREAKSANTGELFF | TGTGCCAGCAGGGAAGCAAAAAGCGCGAACACCGGGGAGCTGTTTTTT
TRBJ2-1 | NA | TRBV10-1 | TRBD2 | CASSGGGASDEQFF | TGCGCCAGCAGTGGCGGGGGGGCCTCGGATGAGCAGTTCTTC
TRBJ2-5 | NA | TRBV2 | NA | CASVKETQYF | TGTGCCAGTGTTAAGGAGACCCAGTACTTC
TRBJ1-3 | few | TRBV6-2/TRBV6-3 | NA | CASSYHQGGYTIYF | TGTGCCAGCAGTTACCACCAGGGTGGATACACCATATATTTT
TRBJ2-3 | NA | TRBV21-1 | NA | CASNRVLAGDPDTQYF | TGTGCCAGCAACCGGGTGCTAGCGGGGGATCCAGATACGCAGTATTTT
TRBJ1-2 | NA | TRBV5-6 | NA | CASSFRGLDYGYTF | TGTGCCAGCAGCTTCAGGGGTTTGGACTATGGCTACACCTTC
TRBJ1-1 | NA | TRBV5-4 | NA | CASSFDVNTEAFF | TGTGCCAGCAGCTTCGACGTGAACACTGAAGCTTTCTTT
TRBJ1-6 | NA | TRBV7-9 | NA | CASSLATYSPLHF | TGTGCCAGCAGCTTAGCGACTTATTCACCCCTCCACTTT
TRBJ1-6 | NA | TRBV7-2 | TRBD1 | CASSLSAGGNSPLHF | TGTGCCAGCAGCTTAAGCGCAGGGGGGAATTCACCCCTCCACTTT
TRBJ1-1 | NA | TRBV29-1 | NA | CSVKQGSTEAFF | TGCAGCGTAAAACAGGGTAGCACTGAAGCTTTCTTT
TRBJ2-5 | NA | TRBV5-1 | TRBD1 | CASSVSGTGEETQYF | TGCGCCAGCAGCGTCTCCGGGACAGGCGAAGAGACCCAGTACTTC
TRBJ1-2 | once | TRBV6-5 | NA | CASSYVARGYVDGYTF | TGTGCCAGCAGTTACGTCGCCAGGGGATATGTGGATGGCTACACCTTC
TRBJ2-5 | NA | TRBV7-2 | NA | CASSLGPNQETQYF | TGTGCCAGCAGCTTAGGGCCGAACCAAGAGACCCAGTACTTC
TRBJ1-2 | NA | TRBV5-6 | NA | CASSLAAGMGGYTF | TGTGCCAGCAGCTTGGCCGCAGGGATGGGCGGCTACACCTTC
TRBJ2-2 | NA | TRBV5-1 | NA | CASSLAQDGELFF | TGCGCCAGCAGCTTGGCCCAGGACGGGGAGCTGTTTTTT
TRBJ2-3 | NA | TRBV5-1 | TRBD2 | CASSLYTGLAGGPADTQYF | TGCGCCAGCAGCCTATACACAGGACTAGCGGGGGGGCCGGCAGATACGCAGTATTTT